A selection of T cell receptor beta chains follows, all from one sample in a study of cytomegalovirus exposure and HLA in healthy donors. Method: immunoSEQ multiplex PCR; TCRdb's copy keeps in-frame clones and lacks some. This sample's table reports approximately 96,000 clones. The material sequenced was PBMCs. These receptors all come from a girl aged 5 to 17 in good health and CMV-seropositive. The conserved cysteine and the conserved F or W are not part of the CDR3 here.

>TRBV5-6|11
ASSLTGVWLNT
>TRBV6-1|10
ASSYPNYGYT
>TRBV7-2|14
ASSFYRQGGVDTQY
>TRBV6-1|16
ASSEATGGSSYNSPLH
>TRBV4-3|15
ASSHNGGSSSTDTQY
>TRBV7-8|12
ASSLDREGQPQH
>TRBV4-1|15
ASSQNPGGGTPYEQY
>TRBV9|12
ASSLTGMNTEAF
>TRBV5-1|11
ASSSLTVGGYT
>TRBV5-4|15
ASSEIDSELVDQPQH
>TRBV11-2|11
ASSYDRGNTIY